This is a list of T cell receptor beta chains from one sample in a study of siplizumab effects on memory and regulatory T cells. Generated by immunoSEQ multiplex PCR, the TCRdb table keeps only in-frame clones and is missing some. The profile covers 75,000 to 100,000 clones, with 85% to 95% appearing a single time and about 1.2% taken by the ten largest. The material sequenced was non-Treg CD4+ T cells sorted from blood. These receptors originate from a human donor in good health. CDR3s include the opening cysteine and the closing phenylalanine or tryptophan. The order of the fields is CDR3 length, D gene, clone size, J gene, V gene, CDR3 protein, CDR3 DNA. The D gene is left open where the match is weak. Expanded clones get a size class; other rows say once, few or many, or leave the size out.

CDR3 length: 16
D gene: TRBD2
clone size: NA
J gene: TRBJ2-1
V gene: TRBV7-3
CDR3 protein: CASSHTRAGGLNEQFF
CDR3 DNA: TGTGCCAGCAGCCACACCCGGGCGGGAGGGCTCAATGAGCAGTTCTTC

CDR3 length: 11
D gene: NA
clone size: NA
J gene: TRBJ1-4
V gene: TRBV5-4
CDR3 protein: CASSSDEKLFF
CDR3 DNA: TGTGCCAGCAGCTCCGATGAAAAACTGTTTTTT

CDR3 length: 17
D gene: TRBD1
clone size: once
J gene: TRBJ2-2
V gene: TRBV7-3
CDR3 protein: CASSLTAPGQPTGELFF
CDR3 DNA: TGTGCCAGCAGCTTAACGGCCCCGGGACAGCCCACCGGGGAGCTGTTTTTT

CDR3 length: 16
D gene: NA
clone size: NA
J gene: TRBJ2-5
V gene: TRBV25-1
CDR3 protein: CASSEGTTGLQETQYF
CDR3 DNA: TGTGCCAGCAGCGAGGGTACAACGGGCCTACAAGAGACCCAGTACTTC

CDR3 length: 12
D gene: NA
clone size: once
J gene: TRBJ2-1
V gene: TRBV5-1
CDR3 protein: CASREELNEQFF
CDR3 DNA: TGCGCCAGCAGGGAGGAACTCAATGAGCAGTTCTTC

CDR3 length: 13
D gene: NA
clone size: once
J gene: TRBJ1-2
V gene: TRBV4-1
CDR3 protein: CASSQDYAVGYTF
CDR3 DNA: TGCGCCAGCAGCCAAGATTATGCGGTCGGCTACACCTTC

CDR3 length: 15
D gene: NA
clone size: few
J gene: TRBJ2-3
V gene: TRBV11-2
CDR3 protein: CASSLVSSLTDTQYF
CDR3 DNA: TGTGCCAGCAGCTTAGTTTCCAGCCTCACAGATACGCAGTATTTT

CDR3 length: 15
D gene: NA
clone size: NA
J gene: TRBJ2-5
V gene: TRBV12-5
CDR3 protein: CASGSGGAGGETQYF
CDR3 DNA: TGTGCTAGTGGTTCTGGGGGGGCAGGGGGCGAGACCCAGTACTTC

CDR3 length: 15
D gene: TRBD1
clone size: NA
J gene: TRBJ2-3
V gene: TRBV27
CDR3 protein: CASSFTAGGHNTQYF
CDR3 DNA: TGTGCCAGCAGTTTTACGGCAGGGGGCCATAATACGCAGTATTTT

CDR3 length: 11
D gene: NA
clone size: once
J gene: TRBJ2-1
V gene: TRBV10-1
CDR3 protein: CASSAYNEQFF
CDR3 DNA: TGCGCCAGCAGTGCATACAATGAGCAGTTCTTC

CDR3 length: 13
D gene: NA
clone size: NA
J gene: TRBJ2-1
V gene: TRBV5-1
CDR3 protein: CASSSGSGNEQFF
CDR3 DNA: TGCGCCAGCAGCTCAGGCAGCGGGAATGAGCAGTTCTTC

CDR3 length: 13
D gene: TRBD1
clone size: NA
J gene: TRBJ2-7
V gene: TRBV7-9
CDR3 protein: CASRHDRGGEQYF
CDR3 DNA: TGTGCCAGCAGACACGACAGGGGAGGTGAGCAGTACTTC

CDR3 length: 15
D gene: TRBD2
clone size: NA
J gene: TRBJ2-5
V gene: TRBV7-3
CDR3 protein: CASSSGLAGKETQYF
CDR3 DNA: TGTGCCAGCAGCTCCGGATTAGCGGGAAAAGAGACCCAGTACTTC

CDR3 length: 14
D gene: NA
clone size: NA
J gene: TRBJ2-5
V gene: TRBV18
CDR3 protein: CASSPETAQETQYF
CDR3 DNA: TGTGCCAGCTCACCTGAGACAGCGCAAGAGACCCAGTACTTC

CDR3 length: 13
D gene: NA
clone size: NA
J gene: TRBJ2-7
V gene: TRBV28
CDR3 protein: CATTGTPLYEQYF
CDR3 DNA: TGTGCCACAACGGGGACACCTCTCTACGAGCAGTACTTC

CDR3 length: 15
D gene: TRBD1
clone size: NA
J gene: TRBJ2-1
V gene: TRBV18
CDR3 protein: CASSVRTGEANEQFF
CDR3 DNA: TGTGCCAGCTCGGTCCGGACAGGGGAGGCTAATGAGCAGTTCTTC

CDR3 length: 20
D gene: NA
clone size: NA
J gene: TRBJ2-1
V gene: TRBV4-1
CDR3 protein: CASSLTTGTGWSSGSNEQFF
CDR3 DNA: TGCGCCAGCAGCCTTACTACCGGGACAGGGTGGTCTAGCGGGAGTAACGAGCAGTTCTTC

CDR3 length: 17
D gene: NA
clone size: NA
J gene: TRBJ1-1
V gene: TRBV28
CDR3 protein: CASSFDIHAGVPSRAFF
CDR3 DNA: TGTGCCAGCAGTTTTGATATACACGCAGGGGTTCCGTCGCGAGCTTTCTTT